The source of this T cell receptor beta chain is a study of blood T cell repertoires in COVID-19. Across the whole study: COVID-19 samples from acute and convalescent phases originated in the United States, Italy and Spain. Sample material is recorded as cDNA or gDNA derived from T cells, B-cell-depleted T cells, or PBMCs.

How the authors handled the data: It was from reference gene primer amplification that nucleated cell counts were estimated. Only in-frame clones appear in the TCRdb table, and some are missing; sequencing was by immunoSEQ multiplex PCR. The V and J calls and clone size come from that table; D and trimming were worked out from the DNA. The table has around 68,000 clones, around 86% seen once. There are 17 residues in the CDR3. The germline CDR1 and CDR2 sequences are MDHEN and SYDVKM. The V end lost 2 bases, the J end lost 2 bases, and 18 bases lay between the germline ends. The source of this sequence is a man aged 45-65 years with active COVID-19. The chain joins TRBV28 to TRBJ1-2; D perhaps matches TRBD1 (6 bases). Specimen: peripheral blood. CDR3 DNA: TGTGCCAGCAGTTTAAGGATGGCAGGGGCGTTCAACTATGGCTACACCTTC. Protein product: CASSLRMAGAFNYGYTF.